This T cell receptor (beta chain) was captured in a study of sequential checkpoint blockade in melanoma. Overall study context: Arm A got nivolumab then ipilimumab; arm B the reverse, 1:1. Maintenance nivolumab came after either treatment sequence.

Generated by immunoSEQ multiplex PCR, the TCRdb table keeps only in-frame clones and is missing some. The sample carries several thousand clones, around 69% recorded once. Stated treatment: randomized to nivolumab then ipilimumab (arm A) or the reverse (arm B). Live CD3+CD8+ CD19− CD56− cells were sorted from PBMCs. Germline trimming cut 7 bases from V and 4 bases from J; bases unmatched to any gene: 12. Per germline, CDR1 LNHDA and CDR2 SQIVND (reference sequence). The CDR3 length is 17 residues. The V gene is TRBV19, the J gene TRBJ1-4, with 10 bases identical to TRBD1. Material: CD8+ T cells sorted from blood (inferred from file names), obtained from a patient given nivolumab and ipilimumab in sequence. The clonotype was recovered from a human donor with melanoma. This chain's CDR3 is CASKTGGSGSRNEKLFF. In DNA form, the CDR3 reads TGTGCCAGTAAGACAGGGGGCAGCGGTAGCCGTAATGAAAAACTGTTTTTT.